The source of this T cell receptor beta chain is a study of regulatory T cells in long-lasting Graves disease. The time point was: newly diagnosed GD, antithyroid drugs for less than 3 months. Making the TCR library involved RNA that had been extracted from PBMCs. Arm-PCR of CDR3 regions and iRepertoire HTBI primers were used to build TCR beta libraries. TCRdb processed the multiplex PCR reads anew with MiXCR; each CDR3 protein has one entry. The sample consists of approximately 480,000 distinct CDR3 sequences, around 15% of them appearing once. This clonotype was counted between two and nine times. The CDR3 extends over 12 amino acids. Deletions cut 8 bases from V and 0 bases from J, with 7 bases between. The germline V gene encodes CDR1 MNHEY and CDR2 SVGEGT. This sample also belongs to another study, concerning T cells in Graves' hyperthyroidism and ophthalmopathy. That source adds: The HTBI primer set drove a first-round RT-PCR of the TCR CDR3. Blood held most thyroid clonotypes expanded above 0.001 frequency.

This specimen was peripheral blood mononuclear cells (PBMCs), taken at new diagnosis, from a patient treated with antithyroid drugs. This sequence joins TRBV6-2 or TRBV6-3 and TRBJ1-1, with D unclear. This receptor was identified in a man aged 35 to 55 with Graves disease. The CDR3 here is CASEEVNTEAFF. The CDR3, as DNA: TGTGCCAGCGAGGAAGTGAACACTGAAGCTTTCTTT.